Below are 22 T cell receptor beta chains sequenced from a single sample in a study of cytomegalovirus exposure and HLA in healthy donors. The PCR employed 60 Vbeta primers together with 13 Jbeta primers. Sequencing was performed with immunoSEQ multiplex PCR; in TCRdb, only in-frame clones are kept and a portion is missing. Counted here are 80,000 or so clones, about three quarters occurring once; the ten biggest clones make up around 3.2%. Sequenced material: PBMCs. The receptors stem from a man aged 45-65 years in good health and CMV-seropositive.

This clone was observed a few times. The CDR3 sequence: CAWRKTGTTNEKLFF. CDR3 nucleotides: TGTGCCTGGAGGAAAACAGGGACGACTAATGAAAAACTGTTTTTT. The chain joins TRBV30 to TRBJ1-4; possible D gene TRBD1, 6 bases. The CDR3 is 15 amino acids. V lost 3 bases to trimming and J lost 2 bases, with 13 bases between them. Germline CDR1 and CDR2: GTSNPN and SVGIG (reference sequence).

The V call is TRBV6-1, the J call TRBJ1-5, with D perhaps TRBD1 (6 bases). The CDR3 sequence is 18 residues long. The V gene's germline CDR1 is MNHNS and CDR2 SASEGT. Trimming left V 2 bases short and J 1 base short, with 18 bases between. This chain's CDR3 is CASSEQPGARVSNQPQHF. The CDR3 coding sequence is TGTGCCAGCAGTGAACAGCCAGGGGCAAGGGTAAGCAATCAGCCCCAGCATTTT.

V usage is TRBV7-2 and J usage is TRBJ2-7; the D gene is possibly TRBD1 (6 bases). Trimming took 1 base from V and 0 from J, leaving 10 bases between them. Germline CDR1 and CDR2: SGHTA and FQGNSA. The CDR3 contains 15 residues. The CDR3 loop reads CASSLDRTVSYEQYF. In DNA, the CDR3 is TGTGCCAGCAGCTTAGACCGGACAGTCTCCTACGAGCAGTACTTC.

As concerns this clone: Mismatch with germline at one junction end may stem from a read error. The same CDR3 also results from other DNA sequences found in this sample. The rearrangement links TRBV6-1 to TRBJ2-6; 7 bases align to TRBD2. Looked up from germline, CDR1 is MNHNS and CDR2 is SASEGT. This CDR3 is built from 19 residues. This CDR3 reads CASRELPGLTRSGANVLTF. CDR3 in DNA: TGCGCCAGCAGAGAATTACCGGGACTAACCCGCTCTGGGGCCAACGTCCTGACTTTC.

The genes are TRBV19 and TRBJ1-1; 9 nucleotides match TRBD1. Germline V CDR1 and CDR2: LNHDA, SQIVND (reference sequence). The CDR3 runs to 14 residues. After removal of 4 bases from V and 4 bases from J, the junction contained 4 bases not matched to a gene. The CDR3 nucleotides read TGTGCCAGTAGTAAGGGACAGGGTGCCACTGAAGCTTTCTTT. Translating it yields CASSKGQGATEAFF.

This sequence joins TRBV7-2 and TRBJ2-2; perhaps TRBD1 as D (6 bases). Germline CDR1 is SGHTA and CDR2 is FQGNSA. CDR3 length equals 15 residues. V lost 0 bases to trimming and J lost 2 bases, with 7 bases between them. The CDR3, as DNA: TGTGCCAGCAGCTTAGCGGACAGCAACACCGGGGAGCTGTTTTTT. Translated: CASSLADSNTGELFF.

DNA of the CDR3: TGTGCCTGGGGACAGTCAACTAATGAAAAACTGTTTTTT. Encoded protein: CAWGQSTNEKLFF. V gene TRBV30 combines with J gene TRBJ1-4; weak D call: TRBD1 (6 bases). The germline gives CDR1 GTSNPN, CDR2 SVGIG (reference sequence). The CDR3 extends over 13 amino acids. Between the trimmed V and J ends, which lost 5 bases and 0 bases, there was a span of 7 bases.

This clone was counted only a few times. The chain couples TRBV27 to TRBJ1-3; TRBD1 aligns across 7 bases. Germline V lookup: CDR1 MNHEY, CDR2 SMNVEV (reference sequence). The CDR3 contains 17 residues. Germline trimming cut 6 bases from V and 2 bases from J; bases unmatched to any gene: 13. CDR3 DNA: TGTGCCAGCAGATCCGCTAACAGGGGTGGCCCTGGAAACACCATATATTTT. This sequence encodes CASRSANRGGPGNTIYF.

The chain is built from TRBV18 and TRBJ1-2; 10 bases are shared with TRBD1. This CDR3 contains 15 residues. Unmatched junction bases numbered 8, after V lost 2 bases and J lost 8 bases. Germline V gene lookup returns CDR1 KGHSH and CDR2 LQKENI. Here the CDR3 DNA reads TGTGCCAGCTCACCATCCTCCGGGACAGGGGCCGGCTACACCTTC. Translated: CASSPSSGTGAGYTF.

As for this clone: The junction departs from the called germline gene at one end, perhaps through a read error. The chain couples TRBV7-9 to TRBJ1-2; TRBD1 agrees at 8 bases. CDR1 and CDR2 from the germline V gene are SEHNR and FQNEAQ (reference sequence). There are 19 residues in the CDR3. In DNA, the CDR3 is TGTTCCAGCAGCTTAGGTCTTGTGGGACAGGTCATCCCAAACTATGGCTACACCTTC. Its protein product is CSSSLGLVGQVIPNYGYTF.

This clone turned up a few times. The chain joins TRBV7-2 to TRBJ2-2; 9 bases match TRBD2. Germline-derived CDR1 and CDR2 are SGHTA and FQGNSA. The CDR3 has 13 residues. V shed 5 bases, J shed 13 bases, and the junction held 8 bases outside the gene matches. CDR3 coding DNA: TGTGCCAGCAGCCCCCTGCGGGAGGGCGTGCTGTTTTTT. This codes for CASSPLREGVLFF.

The V gene is TRBV13, the J gene TRBJ2-1; the D is unclear. CDR1 is PRHDT and CDR2 is FYEKMQ in the germline V gene (reference sequence). The V end was cut by 4 bases, the J end by 3 bases, with 16 bases between. This CDR3 region has 16 residues. The CDR3 reads CASSSIPSLGYNEQFF. For the CDR3, the DNA is TGTGCCAGCAGCTCAATACCTAGTCTAGGCTACAATGAGCAGTTCTTC.

The chain employs TRBV19 and TRBJ2-7, with a tentative D call TRBD1 (6 bases). The CDR3 covers 13 residues. Germline CDR1 LNHDA, CDR2 SQIVND (reference sequence). The V end lost 5 bases, the J end lost 5 bases, and 13 bases lay between the germline ends. The CDR3, as DNA: TGTGCCAGTAGTTACGGCGACAGGAACGAGCAGTACTTC. It yields the protein CASSYGDRNEQYF.

The chain recombines TRBV5-5 with TRBJ1-5; tentative D call: TRBD1 (5 bases). Trimming cost V 4 bases and J 3 bases, with 11 bases left between them. Germline-derived CDR1 and CDR2 are SGHKS and YYEKEE (reference sequence). The CDR3 consists of 14 residues. DNA for the CDR3: TGTGCCAGCAGCCGCGGGACCGCCAATCAGCCCCAGCATTTT. It is translated as CASSRGTANQPQHF. Drawing the rest from reference TRBV5-5 and TRBJ1-5, the complete variable domain is DAGVTQSPTHLIKTRGQQVTLRCSPISGHKSVSWYQQVLGQGPQFIFQYYEKEERGRGNFPDRFSARQFPNYSSELNVNALLLGDSALYLCASSRGTANQPQHFGDGTRLSIL.

In its sample, this clone was seen a few times. The V gene is TRBV4-3, the J gene TRBJ1-2; TRBD1 agrees at 8 bases. The V segment lost 1 base and the J segment 2 bases; nucleotides outside the gene matches: 3. Germline CDR1 is LGHNA and CDR2 is YSLEER. This CDR3 has 15 residues. The CDR3 loop is CASSQGYRGNYGYTF. CDR3 DNA sequence: TGCGCCAGCAGCCAAGGTTACAGGGGGAACTATGGCTACACCTTC.

The CDR3, as DNA: TGTGCCAGCAGTTACTCTTGGGCAGGGATCGGCTACGAGCAGTACTTC. Translated: CASSYSWAGIGYEQYF. The chain recombines TRBV6-5 with TRBJ2-7; possibly TRBD1 for D (5 bases). This CDR3 is built from 16 residues. Deletions cut 0 bases from V and 3 bases from J, with 15 bases between. Germline values: CDR1 MNHEY, CDR2 SVGAGI.

The rearrangement uses TRBV4-1 and TRBJ1-1; TRBD1 is a possible D gene (6 bases). V shed 1 base and J shed 3 bases, with 12 bases lying between them. The germline V gene has CDR1 MGHRA and CDR2 YSYEKL. CDR3 length: 15 residues. The CDR3 is CASSQVQGLDTEAFF. The CDR3 DNA is TGCGCCAGCAGCCAAGTACAGGGTCTTGACACTGAAGCTTTCTTT.

A few counts support this clone. Other DNA sequences in this specimen translate into the identical CDR3. The chain joins TRBV9 to TRBJ2-7; the D is unclear. CDR1 and CDR2 from the germline V gene are SGDLS and YYNGEE. The CDR3 contains 16 residues. V was shortened by 0 bases and J by 0 bases, with 13 bases between the two germline ends. CDR3 residues: CASSVGPKLSSYEQYF. The CDR3 DNA sequence: TGTGCCAGCAGCGTAGGCCCGAAGCTTAGCTCCTACGAGCAGTACTTC.

In its sample, this clone was seen once. The chain couples TRBV11-2 to TRBJ2-1, with D unclear. Trimming removed 5 bases from V and 10 bases from J, with 15 bases in between. The CDR3 covers 13 residues. Germline CDR1 SGHAT, CDR2 FQNNGV. CDR3 loop: CASSTHAAGEQFF. CDR3 DNA: TGTGCCAGCAGCACGCATGCGGCTGGAGAGCAGTTCTTC.

V and J are TRBV6-4 and TRBJ2-3, with TRBD1 identical over 7 bases. Trimming cost V 3 bases and J 0 bases; bases outside gene matches: 6. The CDR3 is made up of 16 amino acids. Germline loops: CDR1 MRHNA, CDR2 SNTAGT. The CDR3 coding sequence is TGTGCCAGCAGTGATTCACCGGGACAGAGCACAGATACGCAGTATTTT. It codes for CASSDSPGQSTDTQYF.

This chain links TRBV5-1 with TRBJ2-5; 9 nucleotides agree with TRBD1. Judging by the DNA end, TRBJ2-7 fits better; the J call may be wrong. The germline gives CDR1 SGHRS, CDR2 YFSETQ. CDR3 length: 19 amino acids. The CDR3 sequence: CASSLALNLKQGAVGEQYF. CDR3 in DNA: TGCGCCAGCAGCTTGGCCCTTAACCTAAAACAGGGGGCGGTAGGCGAGCAGTACTTC.

The chain combines TRBV7-2 with TRBJ2-3; D call uncertain. The CDR3 loop spans 12 amino acids. In germline, CDR1 is SGHTA, CDR2 FQGNSA. The V end was cut by 2 bases, the J end by 4 bases, with 4 bases between. The CDR3 sequence: CASSLLSDTQYF. CDR3 in DNA: TGTGCCAGCAGCTTATTATCAGATACGCAGTATTTT.